This TCR beta chain was observed in a study of metastatic and nonmetastatic thyroid tumors. Whole-study context: Samples came from malignant and benign thyroid patients, and repertoires were compared across blood and tumor or nodule tissue. Overall study findings and caveats: Reported TCR beta diversity, measured in blood and tumor, was significantly higher for malignant thyroid tumors than for benign nodules.

Before thyroid surgery, none of the patients had received any treatment. Remarks on this clone: Its antigen remains unidentified.

The length of the CDR3 is 14 residues. The ends were cut back, 4 bases at V and 5 bases at J, with 11 bases in the middle. Germline CDR1 and CDR2: MNHEY and SVGAGI. As handled by the study authors: CDR3 was compared across clinicopathological groups, and the resulting differences were used to build a distant-metastasis classifier for papillary thyroid cancer. TCRdb reprocessed the PCR reads using MiXCR. Here the V and J calls rest on TCRdb's processing, not on the authors' analysis. Among tens of thousands of clones listed, roughly 33% were seen once. Source material: tumor tissue. The chain recombines TRBV6-5 with TRBJ2-2; D remains ambiguous. The TCR sequence derives from a female donor with papillary thyroid cancer or a benign thyroid nodule (not recorded which). Some clones in this sample may be carry-over from other donors' samples. Here the CDR3 reads CASSLNSETGELFF. CDR3 nucleotides: TGTGCCAGCAGTTTAAATTCGGAGACCGGGGAGCTGTTTTTT.